The 5 T cell receptor beta chains given below trace back to one sample, sequenced in a study of blood T cell repertoires in COVID-19. Using immunoSEQ multiplex PCR, the repertoire was profiled, and TCRdb retains in-frame clones only, with some absent. The table shows about 260,000 clones, with around four fifths occurring only once. Specimen: peripheral blood. The receptors stem from a woman aged 50 to 60 who had recovered from COVID-19.

The chain combines TRBV28 with TRBJ1-2; a weak D match, TRBD1 (6 bases). The germline V gene has CDR1 MDHEN and CDR2 SYDVKM. CDR3 length: 13 residues. V lost 5 bases to trimming and J lost 6 bases, with 13 bases between them. In DNA, the CDR3 is TGTGCCAGCAGTCCTCAGACAGGCCATGGCTACACCTTC. Amino acids: CASSPQTGHGYTF.

This sequence joins TRBV28 and TRBJ2-5; a weak D match, TRBD1 (5 bases). The CDR3 contains 17 residues. Deletions cut 5 bases from V and 1 base from J, with 20 bases between. CDR1 and CDR2 from the germline V gene are MDHEN and SYDVKM. The CDR3 DNA reads as TGTGCCAGCAGTCCCGCCAGCGCGACAGACAGCCAAGAGACCCAGTACTTC. It translates to CASSPASATDSQETQYF.

The chain carries TRBV5-1 and TRBJ1-3, with D perhaps TRBD1 (6 bases). V shed 3 bases and J shed 2 bases, with 15 bases lying between them. CDR3 length: 16 amino acids. Germline lookup yields CDR1 SGHRS and CDR2 YFSETQ. The CDR3: CASSYTGNVAGNTIYF. CDR3 DNA sequence: TGCGCCAGCAGCTATACAGGGAACGTAGCTGGAAACACCATATATTTT.

The J gene is TRBJ2-4, the V gene TRBV10-3; possible D gene TRBD1, 5 bases. Per the germline V gene, CDR1 is ENHRY and CDR2 is SYGVKD. V lost 9 bases and J lost 6, with 6 bases in between. This CDR3 is 10 amino acids long. The CDR3 DNA sequence: TGTGCCATAGGGGTAAACATTCAGTACTTC. Residues: CAIGVNIQYF.

The genes are TRBV2 and TRBJ2-1, with 9 bases fitting TRBD1. Germline values: CDR1 SNHLY, CDR2 FYNNEI. V gave up 10 bases and J gave up 2 bases; unmatched junction bases: 6. This CDR3 is 14 amino acids long. CDR3 sequence reads: CATGGTGTYNEQFF. The CDR3 DNA reads TGTGCCACCGGAGGGACAGGGACCTACAATGAGCAGTTCTTC.